A single sample is the source of the 12 T cell receptor beta chains below, sequenced in a study of identical twins. In TCRdb, the 5' RACE reads were re-called with MiXCR into one record per CDR3 protein. The sample contains 400,000 to 500,000 distinct CDR3 sequences, approximately 15% of which appear only once. These data were likewise used in another study, on yellow fever vaccine responses in identical twins.

Specimen: CD4+ T cells sorted from blood. Receptors originate from a young woman in good health.

This clonotype was observed a handful of times. The chain links TRBV5-5 to TRBJ2-3; D is possibly TRBD2 (5 bases). V was shortened by 4 bases and J by 8 bases, with 11 bases between the two germline ends. Germline CDR1 and CDR2: SGHKS and YYEKEE (reference sequence). The CDR3 runs to 12 residues. The CDR3 is CASSMGGSTQYF. DNA for the CDR3: TGTGCCAGCAGCATGGGCGGGTCTACGCAGTATTTT.

The chain couples TRBV20-1 to TRBJ1-3, with D hard to call. The CDR3 is 12 residues long. Germline V gene data show CDR1 as DFQATT and CDR2 as SNEGSKA (reference sequence). V was trimmed by 6 bases and J by 0 bases, leaving 6 bases between them. The CDR3 DNA sequence: TGCAGTGCCGGACCCTCTGGAAACACCATATATTTT. This gives the protein CSAGPSGNTIYF.

This chain joins TRBV5-1 and TRBJ2-1, with 7 bases lining up with TRBD2. Germline V gene lookup returns CDR1 SGHRS and CDR2 YFSETQ. This CDR3 has 15 amino acids. The ends lost 4 bases at V and 2 bases at J; junction bases unmatched: 6. CDR3 coding DNA: TGCGCCAGCAGCACCAGCGGGAACGCCTACAATGAGCAGTTCTTC. This codes for CASSTSGNAYNEQFF.

This chain joins TRBV10-1 and TRBJ2-3; D is perhaps TRBD2 (5 bases). CDR3 length: 15 residues. V was clipped by 5 bases and J by 4 bases, with 16 bases between them. Germline loops: CDR1 WNHNN, CDR2 SYGVQD (reference sequence). Here the CDR3 reads CASSTMAGPPDTQYF. In DNA, the CDR3 is TGCGCCAGCAGTACCATGGCGGGTCCCCCAGATACGCAGTATTTT.

This clonotype was seen a handful of times. The CDR3 coding sequence is TGTGCCAGCAGTGACCGTGGACAGGGCTGGCAGTTCTTC. Its translation is CASSDRGQGWQFF. V gene TRBV6-1 combines with J gene TRBJ2-1; TRBD1 matches at 8 bases. The CDR3 consists of 13 residues. Germline values: CDR1 MNHNS, CDR2 SASEGT. The trim removed 3 bases at V and 12 bases at J, leaving 7 bases unmatched.

This sequence joins TRBV7-8 and TRBJ2-7; tentatively, D is TRBD1 or TRBD2 (5 bases each). Germline lookup yields CDR1 SGHVS and CDR2 FQNEAQ. This CDR3 has 15 residues. The V end was cut by 5 bases, the J end by 0 bases, with 14 bases between. CDR3 loop: CASSNLRDGSYEQYF. Here the CDR3 DNA reads TGTGCCAGCAGCAACCTCAGGGACGGCTCCTACGAGCAGTACTTC.

This clonotype showed up just a few times. CDR3 DNA sequence: TGCGCCAGCAGCACTAGCGGGGGCCCGTCGGAGCAGTACTTC. Translating it yields CASSTSGGPSEQYF. The chain is built from TRBV5-1 and TRBJ2-7; TRBD2 matches 11 bases. After removal of 4 bases from V and 7 bases from J, the junction contained 7 bases not matched to a gene. This CDR3 region has 14 residues. CDR1 is SGHRS, CDR2 YFSETQ, per germline.

The table lists this clonotype with many counts. The gene calls are TRBV5-1 and TRBJ2-3; TRBD2 aligns across 11 bases. The V gene's germline CDR1 is SGHRS and CDR2 YFSETQ. V trimming: 4 bases; J trimming: 1 base; junction bases outside the gene matches: 8. The CDR3 runs to 17 residues. DNA of the CDR3: TGCGCCAGCAGCCCAGGGACTAGCGGATTTCGCACAGATACGCAGTATTTT. The encoded protein is CASSPGTSGFRTDTQYF.

This chain connects TRBV5-1 to TRBJ2-7; D is uncertain. The CDR3 is 13 amino acids. V was cut by 6 bases and J by 1 base, with 11 bases left in between. The germline CDR1 and CDR2 sequences are SGHRS and YFSETQ. The CDR3 region is CASKLTSSYEQYF. Written as DNA, the CDR3 is TGCGCCAGCAAACTGACAAGTTCCTACGAGCAGTACTTC.

The table lists this clonotype with a few counts. The chain couples TRBV12-3 or TRBV12-4 to TRBJ2-7; no reliable D call. This CDR3 comprises 14 residues. The V end was cut by 6 bases, the J end by 2 bases, with 14 bases between. For the CDR3, the DNA is TGTGCCAGCAGCTTTGGGCGGACCGCCTACGAGCAGTACTTC. Its protein product is CASSFGRTAYEQYF.

The rearrangement links TRBV2 to TRBJ1-5; no reliable D call. This CDR3 is built from 15 residues. Trimming removed 6 bases from V and 4 bases from J, with 16 bases in between. Germline loops: CDR1 SNHLY, CDR2 FYNNEI. The CDR3 here is CASRPRSGVNQPQHF. CDR3 DNA: TGTGCCAGCAGACCCAGATCGGGAGTTAATCAGCCCCAGCATTTT.

This chain uses TRBV12-3 or TRBV12-4 with TRBJ2-7; the D gene is possibly TRBD1 (6 bases). Trimming removed 8 bases from V and 3 bases from J, with 8 bases in between. The CDR3 is 11 amino acids. DNA of the CDR3: TGTGCCAGCGGGGACAACTACGAGCAGTACTTC. It translates to CASGDNYEQYF.